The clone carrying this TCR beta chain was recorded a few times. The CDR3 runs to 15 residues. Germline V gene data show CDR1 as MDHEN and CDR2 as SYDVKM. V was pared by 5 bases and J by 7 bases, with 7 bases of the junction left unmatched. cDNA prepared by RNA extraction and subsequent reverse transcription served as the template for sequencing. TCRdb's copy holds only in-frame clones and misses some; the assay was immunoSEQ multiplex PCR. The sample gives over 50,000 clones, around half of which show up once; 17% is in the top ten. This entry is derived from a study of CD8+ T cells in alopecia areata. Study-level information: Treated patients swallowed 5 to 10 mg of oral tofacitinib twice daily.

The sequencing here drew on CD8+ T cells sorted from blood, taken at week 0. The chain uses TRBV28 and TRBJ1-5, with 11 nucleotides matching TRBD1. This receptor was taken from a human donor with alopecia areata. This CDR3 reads CASSLGQGARQPQHF. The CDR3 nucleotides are TGTGCCAGCAGTCTCGGACAGGGGGCTAGGCAGCCCCAGCATTTT.